The rows below give T cell receptor beta chains drawn from one sample of a study of cytomegalovirus exposure and HLA in healthy donors. Sequencing was performed with immunoSEQ multiplex PCR; in TCRdb, only in-frame clones are kept and a portion is missing. The data show approximately 90,000 clones, around 8% seen once. Specimen: PBMCs. The receptors were gathered from a man in his fifties in good health and CMV-seronegative. The CDR3 runs from the conserved cysteine through the conserved F or W. D genes are given only for firm matches. Size tells how often a clone was seen (once, few, many) or the class of an expanded clone, and some rows leave it out.

d_call: .; v_call: TRBV10-3; clone_size: few; j_call: TRBJ2-1; cdr3_nt: TGTGCCATCAGTGCCAACCCAGACACCGTCTCCTACAATGAGCAGTTCTTC; cdr3_aa: CAISANPDTVSYNEQFF
d_call: .; v_call: TRBV19; clone_size: few; j_call: TRBJ2-2; cdr3_nt: TGTGCCAGTACCGGGACACCGAACACCGGGGAGCTGTTTTTT; cdr3_aa: CASTGTPNTGELFF
d_call: .; v_call: TRBV30; clone_size: few; j_call: TRBJ1-2; cdr3_nt: TGTGCCTGGAGTCATGGAGGACTTCTCTATGGCTACACCTTC; cdr3_aa: CAWSHGGLLYGYTF
d_call: .; v_call: TRBV5-1; clone_size: few; j_call: TRBJ2-1; cdr3_nt: TGCGCCAGCAGCATATTGGACAGAGACAATGAGCAGTTCTTC; cdr3_aa: CASSILDRDNEQFF
d_call: TRBD1; v_call: TRBV29-1; clone_size: .; j_call: TRBJ1-1; cdr3_nt: TGCAGCGTAGAACGAAAGGACAGGGCAGGAGTAGCTTTCTTT; cdr3_aa: CSVERKDRAGVAFF
d_call: TRBD1; v_call: TRBV30; clone_size: few; j_call: TRBJ1-5; cdr3_nt: TGTGCCTGGAGCGGAGGGACAGGGGGTAGCAATCAGCCCCAGCATTTT; cdr3_aa: CAWSGGTGGSNQPQHF
d_call: .; v_call: TRBV5-5; clone_size: .; j_call: TRBJ1-2; cdr3_nt: TGTGCCAGCAGCCCGGGGGGGACTGGCTACACCTTC; cdr3_aa: CASSPGGTGYTF
d_call: TRBD1; v_call: TRBV18; clone_size: few; j_call: TRBJ1-5; cdr3_nt: TGTGCCAGCTCACAGGGACAGGATCAGCCCCAGCATTTT; cdr3_aa: CASSQGQDQPQHF
d_call: TRBD2; v_call: TRBV15; clone_size: few; j_call: TRBJ2-1; cdr3_nt: TGTGCCACCAGCACTCCTAGCGGGGGGGCTCGCAATGAGCAGTTCTTC; cdr3_aa: CATSTPSGGARNEQFF
d_call: TRBD1; v_call: TRBV7-2; clone_size: few; j_call: TRBJ1-6; cdr3_nt: TGTGCCAGCAGCTCCCCGGGACAGTATAATTCACCCCTCCACTTT; cdr3_aa: CASSSPGQYNSPLHF
d_call: TRBD1; v_call: TRBV9; clone_size: .; j_call: TRBJ2-5; cdr3_nt: TGTGCCAGCAGCACAAGACAGGGGGAGAACCAGTACTTC; cdr3_aa: CASSTRQGENQYF
d_call: TRBD1; v_call: TRBV7-9; clone_size: .; j_call: TRBJ1-6; cdr3_nt: TGTGCCAGCAGCTCTCCACCGGGACAGGCAAATTCACCCCTCCACTTT; cdr3_aa: CASSSPPGQANSPLHF
d_call: .; v_call: TRBV27; clone_size: .; j_call: TRBJ1-6; cdr3_nt: TGTGCCAGCAGGCAAATTCAGGGTTCACCCCTCCACTTT; cdr3_aa: CASRQIQGSPLHF
d_call: .; v_call: TRBV19; clone_size: .; j_call: TRBJ1-1; cdr3_nt: TGTGCCAGTAGGGATAGGGGGACATTAGGTACGGACACTGAAGCTTTCTTT; cdr3_aa: CASRDRGTLGTDTEAFF
d_call: TRBD1; v_call: TRBV25-1; clone_size: .; j_call: TRBJ1-1; cdr3_nt: TGTGCCAGCAGGGGGACAGGCAGGACTGAAGCTTTCTTT; cdr3_aa: CASRGTGRTEAFF
d_call: .; v_call: TRBV7-9; clone_size: few; j_call: TRBJ2-6; cdr3_nt: TGTGCCAGCAGCCGGCGGCGCTCTGGGGCCAACGTCCTGACTTTC; cdr3_aa: CASSRRRSGANVLTF
d_call: .; v_call: TRBV30; clone_size: .; j_call: TRBJ1-1; cdr3_nt: TGTGCCTGGAGTGGACTCTCGAACACTGAAGCTTTCTTT; cdr3_aa: CAWSGLSNTEAFF
d_call: .; v_call: TRBV7-2; clone_size: few; j_call: TRBJ1-6; cdr3_nt: TGTGCCAGCAGCTTAGGGGCAGACTATAATTCACCCCTCCACTTT; cdr3_aa: CASSLGADYNSPLHF
d_call: TRBD1; v_call: TRBV27; clone_size: .; j_call: TRBJ1-2; cdr3_nt: TGTGCCAGCAGTCCCCGGACAGGGGGCAAGTATGGCTACACCTTC; cdr3_aa: CASSPRTGGKYGYTF
d_call: .; v_call: TRBV2; clone_size: .; j_call: TRBJ2-5; cdr3_nt: TGTGCCAGCGCAGGGGATGGAGAGACCCAGTACTTC; cdr3_aa: CASAGDGETQYF
d_call: TRBD1; v_call: TRBV18; clone_size: .; j_call: TRBJ2-1; cdr3_nt: TGTGCCAGCTCACGTGGACAGGGGGACTACAATGAGCAGTTCTTC; cdr3_aa: CASSRGQGDYNEQFF
d_call: .; v_call: TRBV10-3; clone_size: many; j_call: TRBJ1-2; cdr3_nt: TGTGCCATCAGTGAGTCTGGGGGAGCGGGCTATGGCTACACCTTC; cdr3_aa: CAISESGGAGYGYTF
d_call: TRBD1; v_call: TRBV27; clone_size: few; j_call: TRBJ2-7; cdr3_nt: TGTGCCAGCAGTTGGACCGGGACAGGGGGTATCGAGCAGTACTTC; cdr3_aa: CASSWTGTGGIEQYF
d_call: .; v_call: TRBV5-1; clone_size: few; j_call: TRBJ2-3; cdr3_nt: TGCGCCAGCAGCTTGGCAGGGACTGGCACAGATACGCAGTATTTT; cdr3_aa: CASSLAGTGTDTQYF
d_call: .; v_call: TRBV2; clone_size: .; j_call: TRBJ2-7; cdr3_nt: TGTGCCAGCAGTGTATCAGGGTATGAGGTTTACGAGCAGTACTTC; cdr3_aa: CASSVSGYEVYEQYF
d_call: .; v_call: TRBV9; clone_size: .; j_call: TRBJ1-5; cdr3_nt: TGTGCCAGCAGCACCCGGACAGCTAGCAATCAGCCCCAGCATTTT; cdr3_aa: CASSTRTASNQPQHF
d_call: .; v_call: TRBV28; clone_size: few; j_call: TRBJ1-5; cdr3_nt: TGTGCCAGCAACACCGGGACATATGGCAATCAGCCCCAGCATTTT; cdr3_aa: CASNTGTYGNQPQHF
d_call: .; v_call: TRBV27; clone_size: few; j_call: TRBJ2-7; cdr3_nt: TGTGCCAGCAGTTTATCGGCGGAGGAAGGCCTCTACGAGCAGTACTTC; cdr3_aa: CASSLSAEEGLYEQYF
d_call: .; v_call: TRBV7-8; clone_size: .; j_call: TRBJ2-5; cdr3_nt: TGTACCAGCAGATTGGGGGGAGAGACCCAGTACTTC; cdr3_aa: CTSRLGGETQYF
d_call: .; v_call: TRBV6-6; clone_size: .; j_call: TRBJ1-5; cdr3_nt: TGTGCCAGCAGACCGGACAGAGCGTATAGCAATCAGCCCCAGCATTTT; cdr3_aa: CASRPDRAYSNQPQHF
d_call: TRBD1; v_call: TRBV7-9; clone_size: .; j_call: TRBJ1-1; cdr3_nt: TGTGCCAGCGAAAGGACAGGGCCGACTGAAGCTTTCTTT; cdr3_aa: CASERTGPTEAFF
d_call: TRBD2; v_call: TRBV9; clone_size: .; j_call: TRBJ2-1; cdr3_nt: TGTGCCAGCAGCCCGAGGACTAGCGGGAGAAATGAGCAGTTCTTC; cdr3_aa: CASSPRTSGRNEQFF
d_call: TRBD1; v_call: TRBV19; clone_size: few; j_call: TRBJ2-5; cdr3_nt: TGTGCCAGTAGTAGAGAGGGACAGGGCCAGCAGTACTTC; cdr3_aa: CASSREGQGQQYF
d_call: .; v_call: TRBV11-2; clone_size: .; j_call: TRBJ2-2; cdr3_nt: TGTGCCAGCAGCTTAGCCGGAAGGGGTTTCGGGGAGCTGTTTTTT; cdr3_aa: CASSLAGRGFGELFF
d_call: .; v_call: TRBV4-3; clone_size: .; j_call: TRBJ1-5; cdr3_nt: TGCGCCAGCAGCCAAGATAGGGGAAGCAATCAGCCCCAGCATTTT; cdr3_aa: CASSQDRGSNQPQHF
d_call: .; v_call: TRBV2; clone_size: .; j_call: TRBJ1-2; cdr3_nt: TGTGCCAGCAGCCTGGGGGCTGGCTATGGCTACACCTTC; cdr3_aa: CASSLGAGYGYTF
d_call: .; v_call: TRBV7-8; clone_size: .; j_call: TRBJ2-3; cdr3_nt: TGTGCCAGCAGCCGTTCGGGAGTTGTCACAGATACGCAGTATTTT; cdr3_aa: CASSRSGVVTDTQYF
d_call: .; v_call: TRBV7-3; clone_size: .; j_call: TRBJ2-3; cdr3_nt: TGTGCCAGCAGCTTAGGGCAGCCTGGCACAGATACGCAGTATTTT; cdr3_aa: CASSLGQPGTDTQYF
d_call: .; v_call: TRBV28; clone_size: few; j_call: TRBJ1-4; cdr3_nt: TGTGCAGTCCGGGGTACCTCTAATGAAAAACTGTTTTTT; cdr3_aa: CAVRGTSNEKLFF
d_call: .; v_call: TRBV30; clone_size: .; j_call: TRBJ2-2; cdr3_nt: TGTGCCTGGAGTGTCCTAGGCACCGGGGAGCTGTTTTTT; cdr3_aa: CAWSVLGTGELFF
d_call: .; v_call: TRBV5-6; clone_size: few; j_call: TRBJ1-6; cdr3_nt: TGTGCCAGCAGCTTGGGGCCGGGACAAGGCTCACCCCTCCACTTT; cdr3_aa: CASSLGPGQGSPLHF
d_call: .; v_call: TRBV6-1; clone_size: few; j_call: TRBJ2-2; cdr3_nt: TGTGCCAGCAGTGCCACGAACACCGGGGAGCTGTTTTTT; cdr3_aa: CASSATNTGELFF
d_call: .; v_call: TRBV28; clone_size: .; j_call: TRBJ1-2; cdr3_nt: TGTGCCAGCAGTTTATATGCTGGCGGCTACACCTTC; cdr3_aa: CASSLYAGGYTF
d_call: TRBD1; v_call: TRBV2; clone_size: few; j_call: TRBJ2-7; cdr3_nt: TGTGCCAGCTCCCTCCGGACAGGGGATCACGAGCAGTACTTC; cdr3_aa: CASSLRTGDHEQYF
d_call: TRBD1; v_call: TRBV10-3; clone_size: .; j_call: TRBJ2-7; cdr3_nt: TGTGCCAGCTCTCGGGACAGGGTTTCCGAGCAGTACTTC; cdr3_aa: CASSRDRVSEQYF
d_call: TRBD1; v_call: TRBV29-1; clone_size: few; j_call: TRBJ2-6; cdr3_nt: TGCAGCGTTGAAGGACCGGGACAGGGAATTGCTGGGGCCAACGTCCTGACTTTC; cdr3_aa: CSVEGPGQGIAGANVLTF
d_call: .; v_call: TRBV11-3; clone_size: .; j_call: TRBJ2-7; cdr3_nt: TGTGCCAGCAGCTTAGATCTAAGACAGGGAGGCCACGAGCAGTACTTC; cdr3_aa: CASSLDLRQGGHEQYF